Listed here is a single TCR beta chain. Its specificity is not known. Eight distinct reactions (per sample) were used to make the cDNA. TCRdb re-called the 5' RACE reads; one entry per CDR3 protein, DNA not given. The sample is made up of some 330,000 distinct CDR3 sequences, and the top ten hold 5.6% of it. This CDR3 spans 12 amino acids. Germline lookup yields CDR1 SGHAT and CDR2 FQDESV (reference sequence). The sample is drawn from a study of monozygotic twins with inflammatory bowel disease. Whole-study results and caveats: With inverse Simpson as the measure, TCRbeta diversity was lower in IBD patients than in healthy co-twins.

The V gene is TRBV11-1, the J gene TRBJ2-1. The sequence came from a human donor with ulcerative colitis or Crohn's disease, or a healthy co-twin of an affected twin (not recorded which). What was sequenced was blood. The CDR3 sequence: CASSFTGNEQFF.